These T cell receptor beta chains were read from a single sample in a study of T cells in Graves' hyperthyroidism and ophthalmopathy. TCRdb processed the multiplex PCR reads anew with MiXCR; each CDR3 protein has one entry. The top ten hold 34% of the sample, which has about 640,000 distinct CDR3 sequences, less than 25% seen once. Sequences were obtained from blood. These receptors were taken from a young man with Graves' ophthalmopathy. Each CDR3 is given with its conserved first and last residue. Fields, in order: clone size, V gene, D gene, J gene, CDR3 protein, CDR3 DNA. D genes are given only for firm matches. Clone sizes are given selectively: once, few, many, or a class where the clone is expanded.

>few|TRBV6-5|.|TRBJ2-3
CASSYGGNTDTQYF
TGTGCCAGCAGTTATGGCGGAAACACAGATACGCAGTATTTT
>many|TRBV12-3/TRBV12-4|.|TRBJ1-1
CASTTSGMNTEAFF
TGTGCCAGCACAACTTCGGGGATGAACACTGAAGCTTTCTTT
>many|TRBV28|.|TRBJ1-4
CASSLTGTNEKLFF
TGTGCCAGCAGTTTAACGGGAACTAATGAAAAACTGTTTTTT
>many|TRBV2|.|TRBJ1-1
CASSAGPVGAEAFF
TGTGCCAGCAGTGCAGGACCGGTGGGCGCTGAAGCTTTCTTT
>few|TRBV5-4|.|TRBJ1-1
CASSSLGGPEAFF
TGTGCCAGCAGCTCTTTAGGGGGGCCTGAAGCTTTCTTT
>many|TRBV7-8|TRBD2|TRBJ2-1
CASSLLAGGRSEQFF
TGTGCCAGCAGCCTGCTAGCGGGAGGGCGGAGTGAGCAGTTCTTC
>.|TRBV19|.|TRBJ1-5
CASSIGMWDSNQPQHF
TGTGCCAGTAGTATCGGTATGTGGGACAGCAATCAGCCCCAGCATTTT
>once|TRBV27|.|TRBJ1-2
CASRRLDGGYTF
TGTGCCAGCAGGAGACTTGACGGTGGCTACACCTTC
>.|TRBV6-1|.|TRBJ2-1
CASRARLVVDEQFF
TGTGCCAGCAGGGCGAGACTAGTAGTCGATGAGCAGTTCTTC
>many|TRBV7-3|TRBD2|TRBJ2-1
CASSPGLASDEQFF
TGTGCCAGCAGCCCGGGACTAGCATCGGATGAGCAGTTCTTC
>many|TRBV20-1|.|TRBJ2-5
CSARDPDSQETQYF
TGCAGTGCTAGAGATCCGGACAGCCAAGAGACCCAGTACTTC
>many|TRBV7-2|TRBD1|TRBJ2-7
CASRRTGLYEQYF
TGTGCCAGCAGAAGGACAGGGTTGTACGAGCAGTACTTC
>few|TRBV6-1|.|TRBJ2-4
CASQLGGTKNIQYF
TGTGCCAGCCAGTTGGGTGGGACCAAAAACATTCAGTACTTC
>many|TRBV28|.|TRBJ2-1
CASSSEFEPYNEQFF
TGTGCCAGCAGTTCTGAGTTTGAGCCCTACAATGAGCAGTTCTTC
>.|TRBV4-3|.|TRBJ2-7
CASSEDTRSGQYF
TGCGCCAGCAGCGAAGACACGCGCTCCGGGCAGTACTTC
>.|TRBV15|.|TRBJ1-6
CATSRDPGGVPLLSPLHF
TGTGCCACCAGCAGAGATCCTGGGGGGGTGCCTCTACTGTCACCCCTCCACTTT
>.|TRBV19|TRBD2|TRBJ2-1
CASSIRPLAGPYNEQFF
TGTGCCAGTAGTATCAGGCCACTAGCGGGACCCTACAATGAGCAGTTCTTC
>many|TRBV5-1|.|TRBJ2-2
CASRWTTGELFF
TGCGCCAGCAGATGGACCACCGGGGAGCTGTTTTTT
>.|TRBV11-2|TRBD1|TRBJ2-1
CASSHVRGTGTYNEQFF
TGTGCCAGCAGCCATGTCCGCGGGACAGGGACCTACAATGAGCAGTTCTTC
>.|TRBV11-2|.|TRBJ2-4
CASSLAPLGNIQYF
TGTGCCAGCAGCTTAGCCCCTCTGGGAAACATTCAGTACTTC
>.|TRBV14|TRBD2|TRBJ2-3
CASSQKRGPSSGANCTDTQYF
TGTGCCAGCAGCCAAAAGCGGGGACCTTCTAGCGGGGCCAACTGCACAGATACGCAGTATTTT
>many|TRBV7-2|TRBD2|TRBJ2-1
CASSSSGTSGYNEQFF
TGTGCCAGCAGCTCCTCCGGGACTAGCGGTTACAATGAGCAGTTCTTC
>few|TRBV30|.|TRBJ1-2
CAWSSGPYGYTF
TGTGCCTGGAGTTCTGGACCGTATGGCTACACCTTC
>few|TRBV7-2|.|TRBJ2-1
CASTLAEGAYNEQFF
TGTGCCAGCACCCTAGCCGAAGGGGCTTACAATGAGCAGTTCTTC
>many|TRBV12-3/TRBV12-4|.|TRBJ1-4
CASSPLVGLNEKLFF
TGTGCCAGCAGTCCCCTGGTAGGACTGAATGAAAAACTGTTTTTT
>.|TRBV6-1|TRBD2|TRBJ2-5
CASTGAGGAETQYF
TGTGCCAGCACGGGAGCGGGAGGAGCGGAGACCCAGTACTTC
>.|TRBV7-9|.|TRBJ1-3
CASRGGTANGNTIYF
TGTGCCAGCAGAGGCGGGACCGCCAATGGAAACACCATATATTTT
>many|TRBV3-1|TRBD2|TRBJ2-1
CASSHGLAGGNEQFF
TGTGCCAGCAGCCACGGACTAGCGGGAGGGAATGAGCAGTTCTTC
>.|TRBV15|.|TRBJ2-6
CATSRDLGFSGANVLTF
TGTGCCACCAGCAGAGATCTGGGATTCTCTGGGGCCAACGTCCTGACTTTC
>many|TRBV6-2/TRBV6-3|TRBD1|TRBJ2-7
CASSDGQVAYEQYF
TGTGCCAGCAGTGACGGACAGGTTGCCTACGAGCAGTACTTC
>.|TRBV7-9|.|TRBJ1-1
CASRKGAGEAGTEAFF
TGTGCCAGCAGGAAAGGGGCAGGGGAGGCGGGCACTGAAGCTTTCTTT
>.|TRBV19|.|TRBJ1-1
CASSLLQARAEAFF
TGTGCCAGTAGTCTCCTACAGGCACGGGCTGAAGCTTTCTTT
>many|TRBV28|.|TRBJ1-3
CASLDRSGNTIYF
TGTGCCAGCCTCGACAGGTCAGGAAACACCATATATTTT
>.|TRBV5-4|.|TRBJ2-3
CASSLGTATTDTQYF
TGTGCCAGCAGCTTGGGCACGGCGACTACAGATACGCAGTATTTT
>many|TRBV28|.|TRBJ2-3
CASTRDTDTQYF
TGTGCCAGCACGCGTGACACAGATACGCAGTATTTT
>many|TRBV6-2/TRBV6-3|.|TRBJ2-1
CASRTGGAYNEQFF
TGTGCCAGCAGGACTGGTGGTGCCTACAATGAGCAGTTCTTC
>many|TRBV7-3|TRBD1|TRBJ1-1
CASSPSGGTEAFF
TGTGCCAGCAGCCCGTCAGGGGGGACTGAAGCTTTCTTT
>few|TRBV6-1|TRBD1|TRBJ1-5
CASSHRQGTPYSNQPQHF
TGTGCCAGCAGCCACCGACAGGGGACCCCTTATAGCAATCAGCCCCAGCATTTT
>many|TRBV30|TRBD1|TRBJ2-7
CAWSVRGTGGYEQYF
TGTGCCTGGAGTGTACGGGGGACAGGGGGATACGAGCAGTACTTC
>few|TRBV4-1|TRBD1|TRBJ1-1
CASSQLTGGNTEAFF
TGCGCCAGCAGCCAGTTGACAGGGGGGAACACTGAAGCTTTCTTT
>many|TRBV3-1|.|TRBJ1-1
CASSLYQGIRGEAFF
TGTGCCAGCAGCCTTTATCAGGGAATTCGTGGTGAAGCTTTCTTT
>.|TRBV7-2|.|TRBJ1-5
CASSLVTDSNQPQHF
TGTGCCAGCAGCTTAGTGACAGATAGCAATCAGCCCCAGCATTTT
>few|TRBV20-1|.|TRBJ2-1
CSARVNRESSYNEQFF
TGCAGTGCTAGAGTGAATAGGGAGAGCTCCTACAATGAGCAGTTCTTC